The source of this T cell receptor (beta chain) is a study of graft-versus-host responses after intestinal transplantation. General study results and limits: Recipient marrow showed GvH clones, some seen first in ileum or blood. Subjects displaying graft-donor T cell macrochimerism possessed elevated graft-versus-host to host-versus-graft clonal ratios inside allografts.

Using immunoSEQ multiplex PCR, the repertoire was profiled, and TCRdb retains in-frame clones only, with some absent. The sample lists about 97,000 clones, roughly 90% occurring once. Between the trimmed V and J ends, which lost 6 bases and 2 bases, there was a span of 5 bases. The germline V gene has CDR1 ENHRY and CDR2 SYGVKD. The CDR3 has 11 residues. On this clone: No antigen is known for it.

The sequencing here drew on PBMCs, taken roughly 68 weeks after intestinal transplant. This TCR derives from a human patient who received an intestinal transplant, so some T cells may come from the graft donor. The chain links TRBV10-3 to TRBJ2-7, with TRBD2 as a possible D gene (5 bases). CDR3 in DNA: TGTGCCATCAGCGGGACCTACGAGCAGTACTTC. Translated, it gives CAISGTYEQYF.